Presented here are 25 T cell receptor beta chains from one specimen sequenced in a study of shared clonotypes between healthy human individuals. CD8 cells regarded as naive lacked CD45RO, were positively chosen for CCR7, and omitted terminally differentiated effector memory CD45RA+ cells. The assay was immunoSEQ multiplex PCR, and TCRdb's table has in-frame clones only and misses some. The sample has millions of clones, about 95% seen once. The specimen sequenced was naive CD8+ T cells sorted from blood. These receptors all come from a man between 18 and 35 years old in good health.

This chain links TRBV30 with TRBJ1-1; 7 bases align to TRBD1. V was pared by 3 bases and J by 5 bases, with 15 bases of the junction left unmatched. The CDR3 spans 16 residues. The germline CDR1 and CDR2 sequences are GTSNPN and SVGIG (reference sequence). CDR3 DNA: TGTGCCTGGAGCCTTCGGGTTACAGGGGTGGGGACTGAAGCTTTCTTT. Translating gives CAWSLRVTGVGTEAFF.

This rearrangement joins TRBV5-4 to TRBJ2-1, with 11 bases that match TRBD2. The CDR3 covers 16 residues. V dropped 0 bases and J dropped 5; count of bases not matched to a gene: 4. Looked up from germline, CDR1 is SGHNT and CDR2 is YYREEE (reference sequence). CDR3 protein: CASSLGLAGGNNEQFF. The DNA for the CDR3 is TGTGCCAGCAGCTTGGGGCTAGCGGGGGGCAACAATGAGCAGTTCTTC.

As for this clone: The sample contains more than one DNA sequence encoding this CDR3. The chain uses TRBV30 and TRBJ2-7, with D perhaps TRBD1 (5 bases). V was trimmed by 4 bases and J by 3 bases, leaving 7 bases between them. Germline-derived CDR1 and CDR2 are GTSNPN and SVGIG (reference sequence). This CDR3 has 11 residues. CDR3 nucleotide sequence: TGTGCCTGGACCCAGGGCTACGAGCAGTACTTC. Amino acid sequence: CAWTQGYEQYF.

This chain connects TRBV4-3 to TRBJ2-2, with 8 positions matching TRBD2. V was clipped by 8 bases and J by 1 base; unmatched bases: 9. CDR1 is LGHNA, CDR2 YSLEER, per germline. The CDR3 has 16 residues. In DNA, the CDR3 is TGCGCCAGCGGGGTCACTAGCGGCTTGAACACCGGGGAGCTGTTTTTT. Translated: CASGVTSGLNTGELFF.

This chain uses TRBV9 with TRBJ1-1; no reliable D call. Germline V CDR1 and CDR2: SGDLS, YYNGEE. The V and J ends lost 4 bases and 0 bases respectively, with 16 bases between them. There are 16 residues in the CDR3. The CDR3 DNA follows: TGTGCCAGCAGCCCACGACCGGGAATCATGAACACTGAAGCTTTCTTT. It encodes CASSPRPGIMNTEAFF.

The chain links TRBV2 to TRBJ1-1; a possible D gene is TRBD1 (5 bases). V lost 7 bases and J 4 bases, leaving 10 bases between the germline ends. Germline CDR1 reads SNHLY; CDR2 reads FYNNEI. The CDR3 contains 12 residues. Here the CDR3 reads CASTSGGTEAFF. For the CDR3, the DNA is TGTGCCAGCACGTCGGGGGGCACTGAAGCTTTCTTT.

This chain joins TRBV6-1 and TRBJ1-5; D call uncertain. The V gene lost 2 bases and the J gene lost 9 bases, with 5 bases spanning the gap. Per the germline V gene, CDR1 is MNHNS and CDR2 is SASEGT. CDR3 size: 11 residues. The CDR3 is CASSEPGPQHF. The CDR3 DNA sequence: TGTGCCAGCAGTGAACCAGGGCCCCAGCATTTT.

This rearrangement joins TRBV13 to TRBJ2-5; TRBD2 is a possible D gene (7 bases). This CDR3 has 14 residues. In germline, CDR1 is PRHDT, CDR2 FYEKMQ (reference sequence). Trimming took off 5 bases at V and 2 bases at J, with 12 bases between the two ends. CDR3 protein: CASSGRGAQETQYF. DNA of the CDR3: TGTGCCAGCAGCGGACGGGGGGCTCAAGAGACCCAGTACTTC.

V usage is TRBV13 and J usage is TRBJ1-1, with no clear D. Germline V gives CDR1 PRHDT, CDR2 FYEKMQ (reference sequence). This CDR3 comprises 15 residues. Trimming stripped 1 base from V and 0 bases from J, with 9 bases between. Here the CDR3 reads CASSLDAIMNTEAFF. CDR3 nucleotides: TGTGCCAGCAGCTTAGACGCGATCATGAACACTGAAGCTTTCTTT.

DNA for the CDR3: TGTGCCAGCAGTTATTCGACAGGGGGCTTTTATGGCTACACCTTC. Amino acids: CASSYSTGGFYGYTF. The chain uses TRBV6-5 and TRBJ1-2; 10 nucleotides match TRBD1. V lost 3 bases, J lost 5 bases, and 6 bases stayed unmatched. CDR3 length equals 15 residues. CDR1 and CDR2 from the germline V gene are MNHEY and SVGAGI.

The chain links TRBV15 to TRBJ2-3; D gene unclear. CDR3 length: 14 residues. Trimming left V 2 bases short and J 2 bases short, with 8 bases between. Germline V gene data show CDR1 as LNHNV and CDR2 as YYDKDF (reference sequence). The CDR3, as DNA: TGTGCCACCAGCAGATCACCAATCACAGATACGCAGTATTTT. Protein: CATSRSPITDTQYF.

The J gene is TRBJ2-7, the V gene TRBV19; D unclear. Germline-derived CDR1 and CDR2 are LNHDA and SQIVND (reference sequence). The ends were cut back, 2 bases at V and 3 bases at J, with 8 bases in the middle. The CDR3 is 13 amino acids. CDR3 residues: CASSITAHYEQYF. The DNA of the CDR3 is TGTGCCAGTAGTATAACAGCCCACTACGAGCAGTACTTC.

The rearrangement joins TRBV19 to TRBJ1-1, with D possibly matching TRBD1 (5 bases). Germline-derived CDR1 and CDR2 are LNHDA and SQIVND (reference sequence). Trimming pared 3 bases from V and 0 bases from J, leaving 11 bases between. The CDR3 is 15 amino acids. CDR3 residues: CASSINGDLNTEAFF. The CDR3 DNA sequence: TGTGCCAGTAGTATTAATGGGGACCTGAACACTGAAGCTTTCTTT.

The V and J genes are TRBV5-5 and TRBJ1-1, with 7 nucleotides matching TRBD1. The CDR3 is 15 amino acids. V dropped 5 bases and J dropped 3; count of bases not matched to a gene: 10. From germline, CDR1 is SGHKS and CDR2 YYEKEE (reference sequence). CDR3: CASSSPRGLDTEAFF. The CDR3 bases are TGTGCCAGCAGTTCGCCGAGGGGGCTAGACACTGAAGCTTTCTTT.

V is TRBV30 and J is TRBJ1-5; 8 bases are a match to TRBD1. CDR3 length: 14 amino acids. Germline trimming cut 3 bases from V and 7 bases from J; bases unmatched to any gene: 8. The germline gives CDR1 GTSNPN, CDR2 SVGIG (reference sequence). The CDR3 DNA reads TGTGCCTGGAGCCGACAGGGGAGGGACCAGCCCCAGCATTTT. As protein: CAWSRQGRDQPQHF.

The rearrangement links TRBV13 to TRBJ2-7; 8 bases are shared with TRBD2. V dropped 4 bases and J dropped 0; count of bases not matched to a gene: 2. The CDR3 loop spans 14 amino acids. Germline V gene data show CDR1 as PRHDT and CDR2 as FYEKMQ (reference sequence). The CDR3 sequence: CASSSRGASYEQYF. DNA of the CDR3: TGTGCCAGCAGCTCGCGGGGGGCCTCCTACGAGCAGTACTTC.

The gene calls are TRBV2 and TRBJ1-1; D not certain. Germline CDR1 is SNHLY and CDR2 is FYNNEI. CDR3 length: 14 amino acids. V shed 3 bases and J shed 4 bases, with 12 bases lying between them. The CDR3 is CASSEEGLGTEAFF. CDR3 DNA: TGTGCCAGCAGTGAGGAGGGCCTTGGCACTGAAGCTTTCTTT.

CDR3 in DNA: TGCGCCAGCAGCCAAGAGATCGTTTACGGGAGCTACGAGCAGTACTTC. Protein product: CASSQEIVYGSYEQYF. The chain links TRBV4-1 to TRBJ2-7; a possible D gene is TRBD2 (6 bases). Germline lookup yields CDR1 MGHRA and CDR2 YSYEKL. With 0 bases removed from V and 3 bases from J, the gap between germline ends came to 15 bases. There are 16 residues in the CDR3.

This clone was seen once. V is TRBV9 and J is TRBJ2-7; D is ambiguous. Germline CDR1 reads SGDLS; CDR2 reads YYNGEE. CDR3 size: 15 residues. Trimming shortened V by 4 bases and J by 0 bases, and 14 bases separated the two germline ends. CDR3 DNA: TGTGCCAGCAGCTTATCCATTGGGAACTCCTACGAGCAGTACTTC. It is translated as CASSLSIGNSYEQYF.

This chain joins TRBV4-1 and TRBJ2-1, with D possibly being TRBD2 (6 bases). Looked up from germline, CDR1 is MGHRA and CDR2 is YSYEKL. The ends were cut back, 1 base at V and 12 bases at J, with 10 bases in the middle. CDR3 length: 12 amino acids. The CDR3 is CASSQAWGLQFF. Here the CDR3 DNA reads TGCGCCAGCAGCCAAGCTTGGGGACTGCAGTTCTTC.

The genes are TRBV7-9 and TRBJ1-6; weak D call: TRBD1 (5 bases). V lost 0 bases and J 10 bases, leaving 16 bases between the germline ends. Germline CDR1 is SEHNR and CDR2 is FQNEAQ (reference sequence). CDR3 length equals 16 residues. CDR3 in DNA: TGTGCCAGCAGCTTAGCGGAGTCAGGGCGGTCATCACCCCTCCACTTT. Translated: CASSLAESGRSSPLHF. Full variable domain (outside the CDR3, taken from reference TRBV7-9 and TRBJ1-6): DTGVSQNPRHKITKRGQNVTFRCDPISEHNRLYWYRQTLGQGPEFLTYFQNEAQLEKSRLLSDRFSAERPKGSFSTLEIQRTEQGDSAMYLCASSLAESGRSSPLHFGNGTRLTVT.

Only one count was recorded for this clone. V usage is TRBV5-8 and J usage is TRBJ2-5, with TRBD2 identical over 8 bases. Per the germline V gene, CDR1 is SGHTS and CDR2 is YDEGEE. V was clipped by 7 bases and J by 0 bases; unmatched bases: 11. This CDR3 spans 16 amino acids. CDR3 amino acids: CASQRERFTYQETQYF. CDR3 nucleotide sequence: TGTGCCAGCCAGCGGGAGCGATTTACGTACCAAGAGACCCAGTACTTC.

The chain employs TRBV10-3 and TRBJ1-2; D unresolved. CDR1 and CDR2 (germline): ENHRY, SYGVKD. The CDR3 is made up of 16 amino acids. Trimming shortened V by 0 bases and J by 0 bases, and 11 bases separated the two germline ends. In DNA, the CDR3 is TGTGCCATCAGTGAGTCGGTGGAGGAAGCTAACTATGGCTACACCTTC. It is translated as CAISESVEEANYGYTF.

This chain joins TRBV13 and TRBJ2-1, with TRBD2 matching 10 bases. The CDR3 runs 15 residues. After removal of 4 bases from V and 4 bases from J, the junction contained 4 bases not matched to a gene. The germline CDR1 and CDR2 sequences are PRHDT and FYEKMQ (reference sequence). The DNA for the CDR3 is TGTGCCAGCAGCTGGGCACTAGCGGGGTACAATGAGCAGTTCTTC. Translation gives CASSWALAGYNEQFF.

The chain recombines TRBV5-1 with TRBJ2-5; TRBD1 agrees at 9 bases. The CDR3 totals 15 residues. CDR1 and CDR2 (germline): SGHRS, YFSETQ. V lost 2 bases, J lost 4 bases, and 6 bases stayed unmatched. The CDR3 sequence: CASSFRDREVETQYF. In DNA form, the CDR3 reads TGCGCCAGCAGCTTCCGGGACAGGGAAGTAGAGACCCAGTACTTC.